The 11 T cell receptor beta chains reported below all come from one sample, sequenced in a study of tumor-infiltrating lymphocytes in primary liver carcinoma. Scientists recovered RNA and DNA together from roughly 20-30 mg of unsorted bulk tissue. A constant-region primer primed TCR beta cDNA synthesis from roughly 500 ng of total RNA. Generation of the TCR beta libraries relied on three nested multiplex PCR rounds using slightly modified ARM-PCR. The two initial PCR rounds, around 11 cycles each, used TRBV1-TRBV30 forward and C-beta reverse primers. TCRdb fed the multiplex PCR reads into MiXCR, producing one record per CDR3 protein. This sample yields about 32,000 distinct CDR3 sequences, of which less than 80% are seen a single time; about 35% belongs to the top ten. The specimen was liver tumor tissue from sampling region 5. Specified subset: tumor region T5, tumor centre. These receptor sequences come from a middle-aged man with primary liver carcinoma and hepatitis B virus infection.

Worth noting for this clonotype: No conserved phenylalanine or tryptophan ends this CDR3, so it is likely a read error. This rearrangement joins TRBV10-3 to TRBJ2-7; 12 nucleotides align to TRBD2. The germline gives CDR1 ENHRY, CDR2 SYGVKD. V lost 0 bases, J lost 0 bases, and 0 bases stayed unmatched. The CDR3 extends over 16 amino acids. DNA for the CDR3: TGTGCCATCAGTGAGTCGACTAGCGGGAGCTCCTACGAGCAGTACTTG. Translating it yields CAISESTSGSSYEQYL.

Remarks on this clonotype: One end of the junction fails to match germline, which may point to a read error. The chain recombines TRBV13 with TRBJ2-2; D might be TRBD1 (6 bases). The CDR3 sequence is 16 residues long. The germline CDR1 and CDR2 sequences are PRHDT and FYEKMQ (reference sequence). This CDR3 reads CASSLVGATGTGELTF. The CDR3 bases are TGTGCCAGCAGCTTAGTAGGGGCCACAGGGACCGGGGAGCTGACTTTT.

With regard to this clonotype: Relative to the germline gene, one junction end is altered; a read error may explain this. This chain joins TRBV10-2 and TRBJ1-1; the D gene is possibly TRBD1 (6 bases). CDR3 length: 14 residues. CDR1 and CDR2 (germline): WSHSY, SAAADI. CDR3: CTSRDGGANTEASF. The DNA of the CDR3 is TGCACCTCAAGGGACGGGGGGGCCAACACTGAAGCCTCCTTT.

This clonotype was counted many times. The chain employs TRBV24-1 and TRBJ2-5; TRBD1 aligns across 9 bases. CDR3 length: 15 residues. Looked up from germline, CDR1 is KGHDR and CDR2 is SFDVKD. V trimming: 5 bases; J trimming: 0 bases; junction bases outside the gene matches: 3. The CDR3 DNA follows: TGTGCCACCAGTGGTTGGACAGGGGACCAAGAGACCCAGTACTTC. As protein: CATSGWTGDQETQYF.

Of note for this clonotype: One end of the junction is discordant with germline, which a read error may explain. This chain links TRBV12-3 or TRBV12-4 with TRBJ2-3; D call uncertain. The CDR3 runs 15 residues. CDR3 in DNA: TGCGCCAGCAGTTTATTTGACCCCTTCACAGATACGCAGTATTTT. Protein: CASSLFDPFTDTQYF.

In the case of this clonotype: Mismatch with germline at one junction end may stem from a read error. The chain couples TRBV29-1 to TRBJ2-5, with D possibly matching TRBD2 (6 bases). The germline V gene has CDR1 SQVTM and CDR2 ANQGSEA. The CDR3 contains 13 residues. CDR3 nucleotides: TGCAGCGGAGTCACCCGGGGGATGGGGACCCAGTACTTT. This encodes CSGVTRGMGTQYF.

With respect to this clonotype: One end of the junction does not line up with germline, which may come from a read error. The chain employs TRBV11-2 and TRBJ2-1; D perhaps matches TRBD1 (5 bases). This CDR3 spans 15 amino acids. The germline gives CDR1 SGHAT, CDR2 FQNNGV. CDR3 sequence reads: CAGSLSQGPYSEQFF. CDR3 DNA: TGTGCCGGTAGCTTAAGTCAGGGCCCTTACAGTGAGCAGTTCTTC.

This clonotype was picked up one time. A read error may account for a junction end that differs from germline. The J gene is TRBJ2-2, the V gene TRBV10-2; no reliable D call. Germline V gene data show CDR1 as WSHSY and CDR2 as SAAADI. The CDR3 spans 16 residues. Here the CDR3 reads CASRPTLLTNTWELFF. The CDR3 bases are TGCGCCAGCAGGCCCACACTTCTCACGAACACCTGGGAGCTGTTTTTT.

To note about this clonotype: The conserved final phenylalanine or tryptophan is absent from the CDR3, which likely points to a read error. This chain connects TRBV6-6 to TRBJ1-1; 7 bases are shared with TRBD1. Per germline, CDR1 MNHNY and CDR2 SVGAGI (reference sequence). Trimming at V came to 4 bases and at J to 8 bases, leaving 13 bases not matched to a gene. The CDR3 contains 15 residues. The DNA of the CDR3 is TGTGCCAGCAGTTCCACGGTACAGGGGAGCGGCGAAGCTTTCTTG. It encodes CASSSTVQGSGEAFL.

About this clonotype: The CDR3 carries no conserved terminal phenylalanine or tryptophan, so it likely arises from a read error. The rearrangement links TRBV6-1 to TRBJ1-5, with D uncertain. V lost 1 base to trimming and J lost 0 bases, with 7 bases between them. CDR3 length: 15 residues. Germline V CDR1 and CDR2: MNHNS, SASEGT. CDR3 sequence reads: CASSEEVNSNQPQHS. The CDR3, as DNA: TGTGCCAGCAGTGAAGAAGTGAATAGCAATCAGCCCCAGCATTCT.

With regard to this clonotype: A much bigger clone sits one base away, suggesting this may be a read error. The V call is TRBV9, the J call TRBJ2-7, with D perhaps given as TRBD1 or TRBD2 (6 bases each). CDR3 size: 14 residues. V was shortened by 4 bases and J by 5 bases, with 16 bases between the two germline ends. Per the germline V gene, CDR1 is SGDLS and CDR2 is YYNGEE. This CDR3 is CASSIQGGPDEQYF. In DNA form, the CDR3 reads TGTGCCAGCAGCATTCAAGGGGGGCCGGACGAGCAGTACTTC.